This T cell receptor (beta chain) is from a study of blood T cell repertoires in COVID-19. Study overall: Sites across the United States, Italy and Spain contributed samples from acute and convalescent COVID-19.

With 3 bases removed from V and 5 bases from J, the gap between germline ends came to 10 bases. Germline-derived CDR1 and CDR2 are MGHRA and YSYEKL. This CDR3 contains 13 residues. The recovered donors of Cohort 3 showed two negative PCRs, clearance, or symptom resolution. Original processing notes: Estimates of nucleated cell counts were drawn from the amplification of reference gene primers. Measured with immunoSEQ multiplex PCR; TCRdb has only the in-frame clones, and not every one. V, J and clone size derive from that table, while D and trimming were established from the DNA sequence. The sample shows about 350,000 clones, roughly 87% of them seen only once.

This chain joins TRBV4-1 and TRBJ1-2; no clear D. Material for sequencing was PBMCs or T cells enriched from blood (not recorded which). This sequence was found in a woman in her twenties or thirties who had recovered from COVID-19. DNA for the CDR3: TGCGCCAGCAGCCAGCAGGAGGAGTATGGCTACACCTTC. Amino acid sequence: CASSQQEEYGYTF.